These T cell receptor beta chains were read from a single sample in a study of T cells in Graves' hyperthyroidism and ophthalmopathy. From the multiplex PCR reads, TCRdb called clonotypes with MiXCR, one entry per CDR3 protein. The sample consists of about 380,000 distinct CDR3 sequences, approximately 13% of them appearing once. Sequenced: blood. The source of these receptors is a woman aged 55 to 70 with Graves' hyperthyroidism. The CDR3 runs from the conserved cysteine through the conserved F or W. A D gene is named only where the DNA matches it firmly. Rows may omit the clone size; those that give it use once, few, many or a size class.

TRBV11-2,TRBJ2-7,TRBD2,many,CASSIRTSGSSYEQYF,TGTGCCAGCAGCATCCGGACTAGCGGGAGCTCCTACGAGCAGTACTTC
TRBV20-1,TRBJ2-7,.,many,CSAREEGKGFYEQYF,TGCAGTGCTAGAGAGGAGGGTAAGGGATTTTATGAGCAGTACTTC
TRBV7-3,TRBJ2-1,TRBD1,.,CASSLSGQGAGEQFF,TGTGCCAGCAGCTTATCGGGCCAGGGGGCGGGTGAGCAGTTCTTC
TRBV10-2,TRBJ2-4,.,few,CASSPGRGGAAKNIQYF,TGCGCCAGCAGCCCGGGAAGAGGGGGGGCAGCCAAAAACATTCAGTACTTC
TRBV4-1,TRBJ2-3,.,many,CASSQPWARSTDTQYF,TGCGCCAGCAGCCAGCCGTGGGCTCGAAGCACAGATACGCAGTATTTT
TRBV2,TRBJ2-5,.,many,CATSGLQETQYF,TGTGCCACCTCGGGTCTCCAAGAGACCCAGTACTTC
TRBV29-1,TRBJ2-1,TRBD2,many,CSVALAARPSYNEQFF,TGCAGCGTTGCGCTAGCGGCACGCCCCTCCTACAATGAGCAGTTCTTC
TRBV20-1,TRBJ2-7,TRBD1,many,CSAYRGETHEQYF,TGCAGTGCGTACAGGGGGGAAACCCACGAGCAGTACTTC
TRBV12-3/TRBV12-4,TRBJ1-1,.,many,CASSFYPNTEAFF,TGTGCCAGCAGTTTTTACCCGAACACTGAAGCTTTCTTT
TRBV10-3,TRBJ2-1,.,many,CAISESIGVQQNYNEQFF,TGTGCCATCAGTGAGTCAATTGGGGTACAACAGAACTACAATGAGCAGTTCTTC
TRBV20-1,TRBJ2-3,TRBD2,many,CSATPSGYTDTQYF,TGCAGTGCAACTCCTAGCGGGTACACAGATACGCAGTATTTT
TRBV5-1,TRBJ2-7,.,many,CASSQGTTGEQYF,TGCGCCAGCAGCCAAGGGACCACGGGAGAGCAGTACTTC
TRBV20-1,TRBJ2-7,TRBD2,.,CSVHRSTGGPYEQYF,TGCAGTGTCCACCGATCGACGGGAGGGCCCTACGAGCAGTACTTC
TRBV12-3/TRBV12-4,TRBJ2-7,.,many,CASSTWTFSSYEQYF,TGTGCCAGCAGTACCTGGACCTTTAGCTCCTACGAGCAGTACTTC
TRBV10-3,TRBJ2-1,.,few,CAISESGLNGNEQFF,TGTGCCATCAGTGAGTCGGGGCTAAACGGCAATGAGCAGTTCTTC
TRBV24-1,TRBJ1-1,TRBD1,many,CATSDLSTRTGGSPEAFF,TGTGCCACCAGTGATTTATCCACCAGGACAGGGGGTTCCCCTGAAGCTTTCTTT
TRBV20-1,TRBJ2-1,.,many,CSARGGSLYEQFF,TGCAGTGCTAGAGGCGGTAGTTTGTATGAGCAGTTCTTC
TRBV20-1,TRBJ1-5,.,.,CSASLISSGEWDQPQHF,TGCAGTGCTAGTCTAATTTCTTCAGGGGAGTGGGATCAGCCCCAGCATTTT
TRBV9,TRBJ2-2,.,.,CASSVGVVHGELFF,TGTGCCAGCAGCGTAGGAGTAGTTCACGGGGAGCTGTTTTTT
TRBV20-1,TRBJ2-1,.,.,CGARESTGTPNEQFF,TGCGGTGCTAGAGAATCTACCGGGACCCCGAATGAGCAGTTCTTC
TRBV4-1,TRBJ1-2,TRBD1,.,CASSQGQGRGRGYTF,TGCGCCAGCAGCCAAGGACAGGGGAGAGGTCGGGGCTACACCTTC
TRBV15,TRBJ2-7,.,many,CATSRVGGYEQYF,TGTGCCACCAGCAGAGTGGGCGGCTACGAGCAGTACTTC
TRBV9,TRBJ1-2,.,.,CASSVPGRVNYGYTF,TGTGCCAGCAGCGTTCCCGGGAGGGTTAACTATGGCTACACCTTC
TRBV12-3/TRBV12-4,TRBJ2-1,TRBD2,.,CASSFHREGSEQFF,TGTGCCAGCAGTTTCCACCGGGAGGGGAGTGAGCAGTTCTTC
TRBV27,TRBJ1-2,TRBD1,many,CASRAGSTGAGYTF,TGTGCCAGCAGGGCGGGTTCAACAGGGGCTGGCTACACCTTC
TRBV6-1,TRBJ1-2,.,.,CASSEQGDNYGHTF,TGTGCCAGCAGTGAACAGGGAGATAACTATGGCCACACCTTC
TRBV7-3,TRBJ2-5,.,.,CASSLQGSWETQYF,TGTGCCAGCAGCCTCCAGGGATCTTGGGAGACCCAGTACTTC
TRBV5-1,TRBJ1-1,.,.,CASSVEAGENTEAFF,TGCGCCAGCAGTGTGGAGGCTGGCGAGAACACTGAAGCTTTCTTT
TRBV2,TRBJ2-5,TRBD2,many,CASSGSSGTQETQYF,TGTGCCAGCAGTGGGTCTAGCGGTACCCAAGAGACCCAGTACTTC
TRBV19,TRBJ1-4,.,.,CASSIGSATNEKLFF,TGTGCCAGTTCGATCGGTTCTGCAACTAATGAAAAACTGTTTTTT
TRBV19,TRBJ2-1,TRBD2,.,CASSIGTRLADNEQFF,TGTGCCAGTAGTATAGGAACGAGACTAGCGGACAATGAGCAGTTCTTC
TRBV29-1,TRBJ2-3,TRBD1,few,CSVEEGQGGLVGYF,TGCAGCGTTGAAGAAGGACAGGGGGGACTAGTGGGGTATTTT
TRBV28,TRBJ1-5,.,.,CATRDVNQPQHF,TGTGCCACCCGTGATGTCAATCAGCCCCAGCATTTT
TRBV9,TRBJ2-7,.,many,CASSVSRDTSYEQYF,TGTGCCAGCAGCGTCTCCCGGGACACCTCCTACGAGCAGTACTTC
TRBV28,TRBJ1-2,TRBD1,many,CASSETGGHNYGYTF,TGTGCCAGCAGTGAAACAGGGGGCCATAACTATGGCTACACCTTC
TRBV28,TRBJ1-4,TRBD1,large,CASSPSPGQGELVDEKLFF,TGTGCCAGCAGTCCCTCCCCGGGACAGGGGGAGTTAGTGGATGAAAAACTGTTTTTT
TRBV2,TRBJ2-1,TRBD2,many,CASSVDPTSGSSYNEQFF,TGTGCCAGCAGTGTAGATCCGACTAGCGGGAGTTCCTACAATGAGCAGTTCTTC
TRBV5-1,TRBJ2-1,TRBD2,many,CASRLAGEFDEQFF,TGCGCCAGCAGGCTAGCGGGAGAGTTCGATGAGCAGTTCTTC
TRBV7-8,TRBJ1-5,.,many,CASSLARGGGNGQPQHF,TGTGCCAGCAGCTTAGCGCGGGGCGGAGGTAACGGTCAGCCCCAGCATTTT
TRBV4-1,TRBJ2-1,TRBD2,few,CASSQFLAGGVEQFF,TGCGCCAGCAGCCAATTCCTAGCGGGAGGGGTTGAGCAGTTCTTC
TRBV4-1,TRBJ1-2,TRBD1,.,CASSQDTPPTGDFYGYTF,TGCGCCAGCAGCCAAGATACCCCCCCGACAGGGGATTTCTATGGCTACACCTTC
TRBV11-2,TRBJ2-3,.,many,CASSYWTLWGPTDTQYF,TGTGCCAGCAGCTACTGGACATTGTGGGGACCCACAGATACGCAGTATTTT
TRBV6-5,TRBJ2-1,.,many,CASSYGSGYSYNEQFF,TGTGCCAGCAGTTACGGTAGCGGATACTCCTACAATGAGCAGTTCTTC
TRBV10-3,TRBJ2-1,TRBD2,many,CAIRGLAGDSRSEQFF,TGTGCCATCAGGGGACTAGCGGGAGACTCTAGATCGGAGCAGTTCTTC